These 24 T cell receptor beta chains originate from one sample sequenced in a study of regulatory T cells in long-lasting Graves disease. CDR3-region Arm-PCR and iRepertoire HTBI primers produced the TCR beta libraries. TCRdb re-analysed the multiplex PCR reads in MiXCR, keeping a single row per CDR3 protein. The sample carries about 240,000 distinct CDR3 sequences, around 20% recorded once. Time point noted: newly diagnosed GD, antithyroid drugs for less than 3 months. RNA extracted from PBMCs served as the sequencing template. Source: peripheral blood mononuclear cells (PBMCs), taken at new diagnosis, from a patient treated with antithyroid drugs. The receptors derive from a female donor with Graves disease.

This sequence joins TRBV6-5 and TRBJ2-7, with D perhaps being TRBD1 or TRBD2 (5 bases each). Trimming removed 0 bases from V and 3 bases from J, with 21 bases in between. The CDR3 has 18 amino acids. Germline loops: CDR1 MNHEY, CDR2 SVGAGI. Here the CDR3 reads CASSYSRQAGTAYYEQYF. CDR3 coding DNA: TGTGCCAGCAGTTACTCGCGCCAAGCCGGGACGGCTTACTACGAGCAGTACTTC.

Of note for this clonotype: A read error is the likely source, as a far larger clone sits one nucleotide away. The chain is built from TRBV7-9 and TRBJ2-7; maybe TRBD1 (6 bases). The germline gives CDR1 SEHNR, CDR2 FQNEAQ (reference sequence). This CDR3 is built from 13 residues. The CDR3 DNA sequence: TGTGCCAACAGCCAAGGAACAGGGCTCGAGCAGTACTTC. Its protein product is CANSQGTGLEQYF.

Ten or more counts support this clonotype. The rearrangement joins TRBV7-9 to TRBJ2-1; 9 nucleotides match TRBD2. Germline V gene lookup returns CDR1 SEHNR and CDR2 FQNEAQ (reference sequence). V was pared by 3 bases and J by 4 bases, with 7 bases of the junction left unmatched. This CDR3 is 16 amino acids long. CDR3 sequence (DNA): TGTGCCAGCAGCTTCCGCGCGGGAGGGCCGTACAATGAGCAGTTCTTC. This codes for CASSFRAGGPYNEQFF.

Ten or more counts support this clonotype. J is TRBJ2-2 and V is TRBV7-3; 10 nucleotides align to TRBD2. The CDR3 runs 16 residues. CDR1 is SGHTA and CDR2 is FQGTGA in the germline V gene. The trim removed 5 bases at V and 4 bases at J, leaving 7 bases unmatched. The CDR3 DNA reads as TGTGCCAGCAGCCTCAGCGGGGGGGCCACCACCGGGGAGCTGTTTTTT. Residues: CASSLSGGATTGELFF. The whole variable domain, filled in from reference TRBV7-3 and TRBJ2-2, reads GAGVSQTPSNKVTEKGKYVELRCDPISGHTALYWYRQSLGQGPEFLIYFQGTGAADDSGLPNDRFFAVRPEGSVSTLKIQRTERGDSAVYLCASSLSGGATTGELFFGEGSRLTVL.

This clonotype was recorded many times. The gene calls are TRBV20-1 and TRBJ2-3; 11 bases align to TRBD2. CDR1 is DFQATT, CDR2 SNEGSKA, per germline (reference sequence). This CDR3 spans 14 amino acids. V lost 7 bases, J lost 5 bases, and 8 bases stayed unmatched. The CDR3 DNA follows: TGCAGTGGTGTAGCGGGGGGGCCAGGAGATACGCAGTATTTT. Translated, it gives CSGVAGGPGDTQYF.

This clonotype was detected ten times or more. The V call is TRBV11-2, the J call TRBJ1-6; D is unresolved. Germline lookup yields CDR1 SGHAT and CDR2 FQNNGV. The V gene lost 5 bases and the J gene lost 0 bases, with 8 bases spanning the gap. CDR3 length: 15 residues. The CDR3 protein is CASSPESSYNSPLHF. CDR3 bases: TGTGCCAGCAGCCCGGAGAGCTCCTATAATTCACCCCTCCACTTT.

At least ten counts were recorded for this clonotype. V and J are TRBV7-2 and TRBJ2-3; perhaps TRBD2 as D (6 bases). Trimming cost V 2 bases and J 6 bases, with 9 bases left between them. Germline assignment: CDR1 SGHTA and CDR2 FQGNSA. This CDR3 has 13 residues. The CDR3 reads CASSLRGRDTQYF. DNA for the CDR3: TGTGCCAGCAGCTTACGGGGGAGGGATACGCAGTATTTT.

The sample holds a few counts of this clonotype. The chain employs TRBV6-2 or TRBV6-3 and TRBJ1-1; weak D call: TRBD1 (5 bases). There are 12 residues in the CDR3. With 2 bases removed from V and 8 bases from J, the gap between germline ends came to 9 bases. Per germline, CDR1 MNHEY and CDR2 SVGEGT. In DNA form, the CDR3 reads TGTGCCAGCAGTTACCGGGCAGGGGAAGCTTTCTTT. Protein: CASSYRAGEAFF.

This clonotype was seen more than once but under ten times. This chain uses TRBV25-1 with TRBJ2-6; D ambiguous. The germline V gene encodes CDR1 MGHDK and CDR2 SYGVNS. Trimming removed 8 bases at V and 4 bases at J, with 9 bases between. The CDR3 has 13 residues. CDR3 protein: CASLSSGANVLTF. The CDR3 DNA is TGTGCCAGCCTGAGTTCCGGGGCCAACGTCCTGACTTTC.

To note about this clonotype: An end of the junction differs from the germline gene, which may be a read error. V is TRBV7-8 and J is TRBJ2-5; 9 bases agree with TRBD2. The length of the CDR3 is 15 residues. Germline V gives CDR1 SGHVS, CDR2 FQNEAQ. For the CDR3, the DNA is TGTGCCAGCAGCTCTGGGCTAGCGGGAAAAGAGGCCCAGTACTTC. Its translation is CASSSGLAGKEAQYF. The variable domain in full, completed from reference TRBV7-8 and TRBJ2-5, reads GAGVSQSPRYKVAKRGQDVALRCDPISGHVSLFWYQQALGQGPEFLTYFQNEAQLDKSGLPSDRFFAERPEGSVSTLKIQRTQQEDSAVYLCASSSGLAGKEAQYFGPGTRLLVL.

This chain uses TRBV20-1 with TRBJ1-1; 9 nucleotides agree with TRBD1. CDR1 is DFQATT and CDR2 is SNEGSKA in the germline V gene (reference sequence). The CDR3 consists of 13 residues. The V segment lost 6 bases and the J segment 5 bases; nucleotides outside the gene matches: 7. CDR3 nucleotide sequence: TGCAGTGCGGGACAGGGCCGAGGGACTGAAGCTTTCTTT. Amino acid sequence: CSAGQGRGTEAFF.

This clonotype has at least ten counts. The CDR3 reads CASSPDPGTAPLHF. CDR3 coding DNA: TGCGCCAGCAGCCCAGACCCGGGCACGGCACCCCTCCACTTT. The genes are TRBV5-1 and TRBJ1-6; D unresolved. V was trimmed by 4 bases and J by 11 bases, leaving 16 bases between them. The V gene's germline CDR1 is SGHRS and CDR2 YFSETQ. The CDR3 sequence is 14 residues long.

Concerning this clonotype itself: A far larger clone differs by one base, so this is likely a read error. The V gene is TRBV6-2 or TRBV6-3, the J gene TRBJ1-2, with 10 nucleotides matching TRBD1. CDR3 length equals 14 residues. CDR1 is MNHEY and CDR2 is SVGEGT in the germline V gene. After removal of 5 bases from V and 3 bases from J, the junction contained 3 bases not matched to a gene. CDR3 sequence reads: CASSDGTGDYGYTF. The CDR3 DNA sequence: TGTGCCAGCAGTGACGGGACAGGGGACTATGGCTACACCTTC.

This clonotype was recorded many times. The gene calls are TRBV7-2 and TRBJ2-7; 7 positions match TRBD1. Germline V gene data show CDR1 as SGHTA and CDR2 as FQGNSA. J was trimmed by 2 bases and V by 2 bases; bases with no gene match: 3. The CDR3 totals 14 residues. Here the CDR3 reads CASSLHRGAYEQYF. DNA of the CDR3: TGTGCCAGCAGCTTACACAGGGGAGCCTACGAGCAGTACTTC.

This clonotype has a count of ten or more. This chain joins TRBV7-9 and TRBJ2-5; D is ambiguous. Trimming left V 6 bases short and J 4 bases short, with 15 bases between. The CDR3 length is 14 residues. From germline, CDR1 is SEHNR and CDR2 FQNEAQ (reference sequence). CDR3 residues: CASSGPPLRETQYF. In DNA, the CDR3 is TGTGCCAGCAGTGGGCCTCCTCTGCGAGAGACCCAGTACTTC.

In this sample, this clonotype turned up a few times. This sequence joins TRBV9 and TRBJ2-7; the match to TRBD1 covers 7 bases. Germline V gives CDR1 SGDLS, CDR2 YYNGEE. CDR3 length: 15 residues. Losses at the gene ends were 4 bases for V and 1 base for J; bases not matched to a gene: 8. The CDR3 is CASSPTGTASYEQYF. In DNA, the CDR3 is TGTGCCAGCAGCCCGACCGGGACAGCGTCCTACGAGCAGTACTTC.

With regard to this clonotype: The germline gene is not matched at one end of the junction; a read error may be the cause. Here the CDR3 reads CVSRIGGLGNIQYF. CDR3 in DNA: TGTGTCAGCAGGATAGGGGGATTGGGAAACATTCAGTACTTC. The genes are TRBV2 and TRBJ2-4; D possibly corresponds to TRBD1 (6 bases). CDR3 length equals 14 residues. CDR1 is SNHLY, CDR2 FYNNEI, per germline.

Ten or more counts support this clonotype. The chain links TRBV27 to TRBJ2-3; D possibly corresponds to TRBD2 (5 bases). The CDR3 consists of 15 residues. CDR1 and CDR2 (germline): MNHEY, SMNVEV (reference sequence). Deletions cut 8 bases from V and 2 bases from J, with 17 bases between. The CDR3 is CASGNRASSTDTQYF. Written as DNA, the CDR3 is TGTGCCAGCGGAAATAGGGCTAGCTCCACAGATACGCAGTATTTT.

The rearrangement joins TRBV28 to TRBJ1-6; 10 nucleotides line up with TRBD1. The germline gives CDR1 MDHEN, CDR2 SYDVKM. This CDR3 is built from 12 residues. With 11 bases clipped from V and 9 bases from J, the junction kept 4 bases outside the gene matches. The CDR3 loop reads CAGRDRGSPLHF. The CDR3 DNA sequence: TGTGCCGGCCGGGACAGGGGTTCACCCCTCCACTTT.

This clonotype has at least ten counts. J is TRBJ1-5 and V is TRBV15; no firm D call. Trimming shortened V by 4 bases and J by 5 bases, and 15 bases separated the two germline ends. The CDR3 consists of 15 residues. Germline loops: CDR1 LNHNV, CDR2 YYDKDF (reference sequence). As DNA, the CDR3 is TGTGCCACCAGCAAAAGTGACTCGCAACATCAGCCCCAGCATTTT. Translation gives CATSKSDSQHQPQHF.

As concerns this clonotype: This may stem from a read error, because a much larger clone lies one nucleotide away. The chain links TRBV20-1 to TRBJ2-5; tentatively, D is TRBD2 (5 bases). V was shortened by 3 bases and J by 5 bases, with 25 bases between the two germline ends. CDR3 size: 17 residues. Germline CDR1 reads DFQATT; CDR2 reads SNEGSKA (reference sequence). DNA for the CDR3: TGCAGTGCTAGCCGACCGGCAGGAGGTCTCGGAGGCGAGACCCAGTACTTC. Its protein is CSASRPAGGLGGETQYF.

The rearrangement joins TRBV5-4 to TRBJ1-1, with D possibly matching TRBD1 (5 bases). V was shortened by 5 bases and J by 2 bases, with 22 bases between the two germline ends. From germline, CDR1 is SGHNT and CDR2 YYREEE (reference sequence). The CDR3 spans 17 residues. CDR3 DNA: TGTGCCAGCAGAGGGTCGGTCGGGGGAAGGGTTAACACTGAAGCTTTCTTT. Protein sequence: CASRGSVGGRVNTEAFF. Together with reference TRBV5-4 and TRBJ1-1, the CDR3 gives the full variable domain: ETGVTQSPTHLIKTRGQQVTLRCSSQSGHNTVSWYQQALGQGPQFIFQYYREEENGRGNFPPRFSGLQFPNYSSELNVNALELDDSALYLCASRGSVGGRVNTEAFFGQGTRLTVV.

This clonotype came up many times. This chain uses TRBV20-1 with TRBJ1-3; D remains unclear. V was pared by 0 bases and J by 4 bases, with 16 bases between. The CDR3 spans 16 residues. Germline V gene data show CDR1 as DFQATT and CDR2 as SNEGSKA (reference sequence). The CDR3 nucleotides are TGCAGTGCTAGAGATGCCGCGGGCCTCGACGGAAACACCATATATTTT. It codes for CSARDAAGLDGNTIYF.

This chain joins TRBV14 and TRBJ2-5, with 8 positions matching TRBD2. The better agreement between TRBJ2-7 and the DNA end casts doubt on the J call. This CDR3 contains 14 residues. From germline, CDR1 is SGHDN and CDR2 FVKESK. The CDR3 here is CASSHVEAGDEQYF. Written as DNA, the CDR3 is TGTGCCAGCAGCCACGTGGAAGCGGGGGACGAGCAGTACTTC.